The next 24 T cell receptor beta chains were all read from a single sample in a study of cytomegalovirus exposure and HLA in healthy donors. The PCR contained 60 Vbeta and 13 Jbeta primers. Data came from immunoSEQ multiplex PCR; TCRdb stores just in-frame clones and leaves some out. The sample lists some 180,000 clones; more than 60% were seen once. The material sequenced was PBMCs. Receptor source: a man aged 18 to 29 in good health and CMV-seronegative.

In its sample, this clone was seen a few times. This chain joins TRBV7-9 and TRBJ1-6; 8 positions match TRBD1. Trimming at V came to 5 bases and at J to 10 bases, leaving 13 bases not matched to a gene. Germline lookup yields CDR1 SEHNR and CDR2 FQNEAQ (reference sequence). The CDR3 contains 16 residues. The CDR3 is CASSITGTGLRSPLHF. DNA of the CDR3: TGTGCCAGCAGCATCACCGGGACAGGTTTGAGATCACCCCTCCACTTT.

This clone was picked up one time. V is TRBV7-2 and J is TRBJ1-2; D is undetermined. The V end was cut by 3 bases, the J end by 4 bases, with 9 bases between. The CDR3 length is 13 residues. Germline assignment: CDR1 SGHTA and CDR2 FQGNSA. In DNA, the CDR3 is TGTGCCAGCAGCTTGGGTACTAGCTATGGCTACACCTTC. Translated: CASSLGTSYGYTF. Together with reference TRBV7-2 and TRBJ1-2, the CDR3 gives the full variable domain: GAGVSQSPSNKVTEKGKDVELRCDPISGHTALYWYRQSLGQGLEFLIYFQGNSAPDKSGLPSDRFSAERTGGSVSTLTIQRTQQEDSAVYLCASSLGTSYGYTFGSGTRLTVV.

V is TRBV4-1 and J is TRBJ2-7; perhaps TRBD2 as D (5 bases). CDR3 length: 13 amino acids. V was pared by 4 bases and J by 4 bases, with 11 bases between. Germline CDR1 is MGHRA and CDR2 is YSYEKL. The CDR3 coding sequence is TGCGCCAGCAGCCCCGGACTGGAATACGAGCAGTACTTC. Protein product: CASSPGLEYEQYF.

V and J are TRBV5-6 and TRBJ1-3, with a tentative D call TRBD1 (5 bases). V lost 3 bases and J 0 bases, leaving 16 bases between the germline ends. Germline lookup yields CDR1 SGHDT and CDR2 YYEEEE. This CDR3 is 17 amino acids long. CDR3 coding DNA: TGTGCCAGCAGCTCGGAGGGACCGAACTTCTCTGGAAACACCATATATTTT. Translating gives CASSSEGPNFSGNTIYF.

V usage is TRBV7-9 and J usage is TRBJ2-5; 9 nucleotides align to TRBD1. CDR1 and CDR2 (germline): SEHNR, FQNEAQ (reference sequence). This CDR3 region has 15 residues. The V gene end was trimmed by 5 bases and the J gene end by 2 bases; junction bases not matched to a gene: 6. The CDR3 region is CASSRTGEGQETQYF. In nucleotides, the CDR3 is TGTGCCAGCAGCCGGACAGGGGAGGGACAAGAGACCCAGTACTTC.

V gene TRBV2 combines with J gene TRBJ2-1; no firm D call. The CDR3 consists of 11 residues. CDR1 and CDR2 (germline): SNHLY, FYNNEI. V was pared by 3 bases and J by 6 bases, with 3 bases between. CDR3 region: CASSESNEQFF. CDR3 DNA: TGTGCCAGCAGTGAGAGCAATGAGCAGTTCTTC.

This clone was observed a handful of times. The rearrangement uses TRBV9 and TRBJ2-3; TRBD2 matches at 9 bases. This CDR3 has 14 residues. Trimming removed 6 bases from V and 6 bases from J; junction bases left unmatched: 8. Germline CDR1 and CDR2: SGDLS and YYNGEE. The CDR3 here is CASNSGGGADTQYF. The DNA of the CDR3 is TGTGCCAGCAACTCTGGCGGGGGGGCTGATACGCAGTATTTT.

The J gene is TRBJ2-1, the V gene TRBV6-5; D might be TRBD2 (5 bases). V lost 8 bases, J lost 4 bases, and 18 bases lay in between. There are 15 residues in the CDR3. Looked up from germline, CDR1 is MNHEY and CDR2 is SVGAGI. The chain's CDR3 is CASATSPGLYNEQFF. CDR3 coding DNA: TGTGCCAGCGCCACTAGTCCAGGTCTATACAATGAGCAGTTCTTC.

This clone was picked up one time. CDR3 region: CAWSRTRGATNEKLFF. The CDR3 DNA is TGTGCCTGGAGTAGGACCAGGGGGGCGACTAATGAAAAACTGTTTTTT. V is TRBV30 and J is TRBJ1-4, with 7 bases that match TRBD1. The ends lost 2 bases at V and 2 bases at J; junction bases unmatched: 8. CDR3 length: 16 residues. Germline V gene sequence: CDR1 GTSNPN, CDR2 SVGIG (reference sequence).

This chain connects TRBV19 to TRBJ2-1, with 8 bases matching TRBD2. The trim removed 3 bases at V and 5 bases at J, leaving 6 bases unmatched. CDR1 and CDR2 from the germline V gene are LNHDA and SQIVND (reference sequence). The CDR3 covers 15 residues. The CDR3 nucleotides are TGTGCCAGTAGTATCCCAGCGGGGGTTCACAATGAGCAGTTCTTC. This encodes CASSIPAGVHNEQFF.

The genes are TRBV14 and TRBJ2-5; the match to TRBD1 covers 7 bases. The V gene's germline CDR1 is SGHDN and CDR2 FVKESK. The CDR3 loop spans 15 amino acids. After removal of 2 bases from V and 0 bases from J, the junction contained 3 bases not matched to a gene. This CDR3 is CASSQSQGNQETQYF. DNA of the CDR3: TGTGCCAGCAGCCAATCACAGGGGAACCAAGAGACCCAGTACTTC.

In DNA form, the CDR3 reads TGTGCCATCACACCGGGACTTCCCTCCTACGAGCAGTACTTC. This gives the protein CAITPGLPSYEQYF. The chain links TRBV10-3 to TRBJ2-7; a weak D match, TRBD2 (6 bases). The CDR3 is 14 amino acids. Germline V gives CDR1 ENHRY, CDR2 SYGVKD. Deletions cut 7 bases from V and 0 bases from J, with 13 bases between.

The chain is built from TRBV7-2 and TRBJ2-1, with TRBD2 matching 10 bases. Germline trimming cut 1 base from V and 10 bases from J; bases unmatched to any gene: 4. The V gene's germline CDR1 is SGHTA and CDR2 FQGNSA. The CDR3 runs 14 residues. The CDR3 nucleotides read TGTGCCAGCAGCTTAGGGGGACTAGCGAAAGAGCAGTTCTTC. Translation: CASSLGGLAKEQFF.

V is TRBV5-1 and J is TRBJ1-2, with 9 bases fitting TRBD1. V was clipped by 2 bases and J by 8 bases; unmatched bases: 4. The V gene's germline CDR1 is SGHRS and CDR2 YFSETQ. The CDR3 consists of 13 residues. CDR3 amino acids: CASSFRTGDGYTF. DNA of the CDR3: TGCGCCAGCAGCTTTAGGACAGGGGACGGCTACACCTTC.

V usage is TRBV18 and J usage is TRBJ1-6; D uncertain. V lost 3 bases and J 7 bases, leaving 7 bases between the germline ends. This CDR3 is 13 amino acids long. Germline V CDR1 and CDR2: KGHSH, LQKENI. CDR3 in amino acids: CASSPFENSPLHF. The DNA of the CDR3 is TGTGCCAGCTCACCCTTCGAGAATTCACCCCTCCACTTT. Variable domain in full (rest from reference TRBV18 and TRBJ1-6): NAGVMQNPRHLVRRRGQEARLRCSPMKGHSHVYWYRQLPEEGLKFMVYLQKENIIDESGMPKERFSAEFPKEGPSILRIQQVVRGDSAAYFCASSPFENSPLHFGNGTRLTVT.

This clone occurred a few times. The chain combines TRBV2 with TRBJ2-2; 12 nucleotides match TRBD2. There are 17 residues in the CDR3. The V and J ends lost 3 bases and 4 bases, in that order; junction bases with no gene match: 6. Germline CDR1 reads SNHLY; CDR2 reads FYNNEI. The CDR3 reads CASSDLASGRATGELFF. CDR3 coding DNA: TGTGCCAGCAGTGATTTGGCTAGCGGGAGGGCCACCGGGGAGCTGTTTTTT.

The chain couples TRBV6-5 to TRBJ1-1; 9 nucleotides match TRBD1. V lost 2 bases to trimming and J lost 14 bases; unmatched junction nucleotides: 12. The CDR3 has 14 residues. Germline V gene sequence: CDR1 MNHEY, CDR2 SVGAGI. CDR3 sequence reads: CASSYTRDRVSLFF. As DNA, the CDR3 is TGTGCCAGCAGTTACACAAGGGACAGGGTTTCGCTCTTCTTT.

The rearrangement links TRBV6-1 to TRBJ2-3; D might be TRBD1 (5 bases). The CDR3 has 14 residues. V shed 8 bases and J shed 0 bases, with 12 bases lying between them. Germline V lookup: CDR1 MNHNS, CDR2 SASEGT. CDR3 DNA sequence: TGTGCCAGCCGTAGAGACAGCAGCACAGATACGCAGTATTTT. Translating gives CASRRDSSTDTQYF.

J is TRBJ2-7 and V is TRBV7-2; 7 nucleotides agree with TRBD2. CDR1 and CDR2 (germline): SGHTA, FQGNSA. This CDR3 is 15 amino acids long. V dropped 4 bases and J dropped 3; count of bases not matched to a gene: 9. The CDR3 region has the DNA TGTGCCAGCAGCTGGGGGGGTGGGGCCGACTACGAGCAGTACTTC. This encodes CASSWGGGADYEQYF.

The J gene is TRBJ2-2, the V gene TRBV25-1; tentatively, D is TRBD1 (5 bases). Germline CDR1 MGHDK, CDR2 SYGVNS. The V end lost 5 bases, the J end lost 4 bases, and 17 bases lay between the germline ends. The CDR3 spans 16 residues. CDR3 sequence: CASSPLGGQATGELFF. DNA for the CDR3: TGTGCCAGCAGTCCCTTAGGTGGACAAGCCACCGGGGAGCTGTTTTTT.

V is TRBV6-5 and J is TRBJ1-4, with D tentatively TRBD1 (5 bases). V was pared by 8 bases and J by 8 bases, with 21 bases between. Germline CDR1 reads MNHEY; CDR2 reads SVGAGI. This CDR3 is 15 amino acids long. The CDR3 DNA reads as TGTGCCAGCGGCCGGGCTAGGGGTTTTTACGAAAAACTGTTTTTT. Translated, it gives CASGRARGFYEKLFF.

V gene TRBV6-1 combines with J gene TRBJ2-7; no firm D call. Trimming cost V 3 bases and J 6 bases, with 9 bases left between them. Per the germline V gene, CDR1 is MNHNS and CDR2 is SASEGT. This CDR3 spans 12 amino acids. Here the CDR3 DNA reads TGTGCCAGCAGTGATATCCTCAGCGAGCAGTACTTC. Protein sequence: CASSDILSEQYF.

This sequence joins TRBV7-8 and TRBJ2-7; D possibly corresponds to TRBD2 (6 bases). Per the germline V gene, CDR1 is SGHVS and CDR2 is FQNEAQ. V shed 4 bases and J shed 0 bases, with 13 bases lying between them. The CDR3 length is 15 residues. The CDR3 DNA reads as TGTGCCAGCAGCTCCAGGGACTTTAGCTCCTACGAGCAGTACTTC. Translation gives CASSSRDFSSYEQYF.

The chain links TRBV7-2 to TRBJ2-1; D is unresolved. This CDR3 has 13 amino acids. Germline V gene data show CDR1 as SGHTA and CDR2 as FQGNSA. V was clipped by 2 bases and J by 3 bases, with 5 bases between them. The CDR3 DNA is TGTGCCAGCAGCTTAAACTTCTACAATGAGCAGTTCTTC. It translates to CASSLNFYNEQFF.